These 17 T cell receptor beta chains share one sample of origin, sequenced in a study of shared clonotypes between healthy human individuals (dated by TCRdb to the early 2020s). Receptor libraries were prepared by the immunoSEQ multiplex PCR assay. Here the immuneACCESS table is served through TCRdb, limited to in-frame sequences with V and J called. Missing clones are a known gap in these copies; in checked studies unresolved V genes cover under half, and the rest lacks a known reason. The sample includes around 2,000,000 clones, with about 95% observed a single time. The ten largest account for about 0.13% of the sample. Sequenced material: naive CD4+ T cells sorted from blood. This specimen's cell subset or site label, interpreted: CD45RA+ positively selected. The receptors shown here come from a young man in good health.

This clone was found once. The genes are TRBV28 and TRBJ1-2; 10 bases are shared with TRBD1. The J segment lost 4 bases and the V segment lost 6 bases, leaving 11 bases of the junction unmatched. This CDR3 is built from 16 residues. Germline CDR1 MDHEN, CDR2 SYDVKM. The CDR3 DNA is TGTGCCAGCAGCGCGGCCCCGGGACAGGGGTCCTATGGCTACACCTTC. Its translation: CASSAAPGQGSYGYTF.

The gene calls are TRBV18 and TRBJ1-6, with D possibly matching TRBD1 (5 bases). There are 16 residues in the CDR3. CDR1 KGHSH and CDR2 LQKENI come from the germline V gene. Between the trimmed V and J ends, which lost 3 bases and 3 bases, there was a span of 12 bases. The CDR3 region is CASSPFGDHYNSPLHF. The DNA for the CDR3 is TGTGCCAGCTCACCTTTCGGGGACCACTATAATTCACCCCTCCACTTT. Variable domain in full (rest from reference TRBV18 and TRBJ1-6): NAGVMQNPRHLVRRRGQEARLRCSPMKGHSHVYWYRQLPEEGLKFMVYLQKENIIDESGMPKERFSAEFPKEGPSILRIQQVVRGDSAAYFCASSPFGDHYNSPLHFGNGTRLTVT.

This sequence joins TRBV7-8 and TRBJ2-2; D possibly uses TRBD1 or TRBD2 (5 bases each). The ends were cut back, 5 bases at V and 0 bases at J, with 19 bases in the middle. The CDR3 contains 18 residues. Germline V CDR1 and CDR2: SGHVS, FQNEAQ. CDR3 nucleotide sequence: TGTGCCAGCAGCCGCAGATCTGGGACCGACGCGAACACCGGGGAGCTGTTTTTT. Its translation: CASSRRSGTDANTGELFF.

The chain combines TRBV7-9 with TRBJ1-3; 9 bases are a match to TRBD1. The CDR3 sequence is 15 residues long. Germline values: CDR1 SEHNR, CDR2 FQNEAQ (reference sequence). The J segment lost 2 bases and the V segment lost 5 bases, leaving 4 bases of the junction unmatched. CDR3 in amino acids: CASSPQGAPGNTIYF. The CDR3 coding sequence is TGTGCCAGCAGCCCACAGGGGGCCCCTGGAAACACCATATATTTT.

V usage is TRBV6-1 and J usage is TRBJ1-2; D perhaps matches TRBD1 (5 bases). Trimming took 0 bases from V and 6 from J, leaving 17 bases between them. The CDR3 sequence is 16 residues long. CDR1 and CDR2 from the germline V gene are MNHNS and SASEGT. This chain's CDR3 is CASSEASFRVIDGYTF. CDR3 sequence (DNA): TGTGCCAGCAGTGAAGCCTCTTTCAGGGTAATAGATGGCTACACCTTC.

The chain recombines TRBV7-2 with TRBJ2-6; D unclear. Germline loops: CDR1 SGHTA, CDR2 FQGNSA. The V gene lost 4 bases and the J gene lost 2 bases, with 12 bases spanning the gap. The CDR3 sequence is 16 residues long. CDR3 loop: CASSSLEWAGANVLTF. The CDR3 DNA reads TGTGCCAGCAGCTCGCTAGAGTGGGCTGGGGCCAACGTCCTGACTTTC.

The chain is built from TRBV7-9 and TRBJ1-2, with D unclear. V lost 3 bases to trimming and J lost 8 bases, with 16 bases between them. The CDR3 length is 14 residues. Germline CDR1 is SEHNR and CDR2 is FQNEAQ (reference sequence). For the CDR3, the DNA is TGTGCCAGCAGCTTCGGACCGGAGATCGGGGGCTACACCTTC. It codes for CASSFGPEIGGYTF.

This chain uses TRBV9 with TRBJ1-2, with D possibly TRBD1 on 6 matching bases. V was clipped by 3 bases and J by 7 bases, with 13 bases between them. Germline V gene sequence: CDR1 SGDLS, CDR2 YYNGEE. The CDR3 covers 13 residues. CDR3 bases: TGTGCCAGCAGCGCTACAGGGCGAGGTGGCTACACCTTC. Protein product: CASSATGRGGYTF.

V gene TRBV30 combines with J gene TRBJ2-5; D might be TRBD2 (5 bases). This CDR3 has 12 amino acids. From germline, CDR1 is GTSNPN and CDR2 SVGIG (reference sequence). Trimming stripped 7 bases from V and 2 bases from J, with 11 bases between. This chain's CDR3 is CAYRTRQETQYF. The CDR3 bases are TGTGCCTACAGAACTAGACAAGAGACCCAGTACTTC.

The chain employs TRBV28 and TRBJ1-1; D is uncertain. Germline lookup yields CDR1 MDHEN and CDR2 SYDVKM. This CDR3 is built from 12 residues. V was cut by 6 bases and J by 8 bases, with 13 bases left in between. This CDR3 is CASSSTVSEAFF. CDR3 coding DNA: TGTGCCAGCAGCTCAACAGTATCCGAAGCTTTCTTT.

J is TRBJ2-1 and V is TRBV15, with TRBD1 matching 7 bases. Looked up from germline, CDR1 is LNHNV and CDR2 is YYDKDF (reference sequence). The CDR3 loop spans 15 amino acids. Trimming at V came to 8 bases and at J to 1 base, leaving 8 bases not matched to a gene. CDR3 loop: CATRDSPNSYNEQFF. The CDR3, as DNA: TGTGCCACCCGGGACAGCCCGAATTCCTACAATGAGCAGTTCTTC.

The rearrangement links TRBV5-1 to TRBJ1-2; D unresolved. This CDR3 has 13 residues. Germline V gene data show CDR1 as SGHRS and CDR2 as YFSETQ. V lost 4 bases, J lost 5 bases, and 12 bases lay in between. The CDR3 sequence: CASSGPTNYGYTF. CDR3 coding DNA: TGCGCCAGCAGCGGCCCTACGAATTATGGCTACACCTTC.

The chain uses TRBV11-2 and TRBJ2-1, with D possibly being TRBD1 (6 bases). Between the trimmed V and J ends, which lost 0 bases and 0 bases, there was a span of 9 bases. The CDR3 runs 16 residues. Per the germline V gene, CDR1 is SGHAT and CDR2 is FQNNGV. The CDR3 DNA sequence: TGTGCCAGCAGCTTAGACACAGGGAGCTCCTACAATGAGCAGTTCTTC. Translation: CASSLDTGSSYNEQFF.

This clone was recorded only once. This rearrangement joins TRBV30 to TRBJ1-2; the match to TRBD1 covers 7 bases. This CDR3 is 16 amino acids long. Germline assignment: CDR1 GTSNPN and CDR2 SVGIG (reference sequence). V trimming: 3 bases; J trimming: 5 bases; junction bases outside the gene matches: 15. The CDR3 reads CAWSAGGGAVKYGYTF. The CDR3 DNA follows: TGTGCCTGGAGCGCCGGAGGGGGCGCAGTAAAGTATGGCTACACCTTC.

This clone was seen once. The CDR3 sequence: CASTDRADTQYF. The DNA of the CDR3 is TGTGCCAGTACAGACAGGGCAGATACGCAGTATTTT. The rearrangement uses TRBV19 and TRBJ2-3, with 7 bases lining up with TRBD1. There are 12 residues in the CDR3. Germline V lookup: CDR1 LNHDA, CDR2 SQIVND (reference sequence). V shed 7 bases, J shed 4 bases, and the junction held 2 bases outside the gene matches.

V is TRBV11-2 and J is TRBJ2-7; D is possibly TRBD1 or TRBD2 (5 bases each). V was trimmed by 0 bases and J by 2 bases, leaving 23 bases between them. The CDR3 is 19 residues long. Germline CDR1 SGHAT, CDR2 FQNNGV. The CDR3 sequence is CASSLERGFRGGSTYEQYF. CDR3 DNA: TGTGCCAGCAGCTTAGAGAGGGGATTCCGAGGAGGTTCGACCTACGAGCAGTACTTC.

V is TRBV5-1 and J is TRBJ2-2, with D perhaps matching TRBD2 (5 bases). Germline V CDR1 and CDR2: SGHRS, YFSETQ. The CDR3 is 16 amino acids. Trimming took off 0 bases at V and 4 bases at J, with 13 bases between the two ends. The CDR3 nucleotides are TGCGCCAGCAGCTTGGCCCTAGCTCTAAGCACCGGGGAGCTGTTTTTT. This codes for CASSLALALSTGELFF.